This entry features one T cell receptor beta chain sequence. The data stem from a study of blood T cell repertoires in COVID-19. The overall study: The analysed material was cDNA or gDNA that came from T cells, B-cell-depleted T cells, or PBMCs.

Seattle patients were enrolled during active infection and followed longitudinally. CDR3 size: 16 residues. Germline trimming cut 6 bases from V and 5 bases from J; bases unmatched to any gene: 12. CDR1 and CDR2 from the germline V gene are LGHDT and YNNKEL (reference sequence). Data came from immunoSEQ multiplex PCR; TCRdb stores just in-frame clones and leaves some out. This table has 200,000 to 250,000 clones, over 75% appearing once. The gene calls are TRBV3-1 (or the pseudogene TRBV3-2) and TRBJ2-3, with 9 nucleotides matching TRBD2. The sequencing input was peripheral blood. The TCR was taken from a woman aged 70 to 79 with COVID-19, enrolled during active disease. The CDR3 protein is CASSRQVAGARDTQYF. CDR3 DNA sequence: TGTGCCAGCAGTCGTCAAGTAGCGGGAGCGAGAGATACGCAGTATTTT.